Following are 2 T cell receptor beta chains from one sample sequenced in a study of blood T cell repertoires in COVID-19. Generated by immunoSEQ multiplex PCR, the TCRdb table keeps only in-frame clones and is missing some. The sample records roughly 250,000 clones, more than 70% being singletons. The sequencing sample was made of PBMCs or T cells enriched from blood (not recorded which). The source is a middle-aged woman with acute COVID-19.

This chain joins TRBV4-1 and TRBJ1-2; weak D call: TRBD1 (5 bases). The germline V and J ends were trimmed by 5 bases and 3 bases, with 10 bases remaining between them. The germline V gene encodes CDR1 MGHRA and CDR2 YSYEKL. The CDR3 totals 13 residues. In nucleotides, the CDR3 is TGCGCCAGCAGCGTTATCAGGGACTATGGCTACACCTTC. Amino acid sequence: CASSVIRDYGYTF.

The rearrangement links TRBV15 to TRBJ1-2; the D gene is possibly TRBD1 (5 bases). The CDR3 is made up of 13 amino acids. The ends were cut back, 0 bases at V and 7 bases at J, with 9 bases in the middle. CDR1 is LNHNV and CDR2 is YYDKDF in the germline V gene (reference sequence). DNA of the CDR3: TGTGCCACCAGCAGAGACAGGGTGCGTGGCTACACCTTC. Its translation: CATSRDRVRGYTF.